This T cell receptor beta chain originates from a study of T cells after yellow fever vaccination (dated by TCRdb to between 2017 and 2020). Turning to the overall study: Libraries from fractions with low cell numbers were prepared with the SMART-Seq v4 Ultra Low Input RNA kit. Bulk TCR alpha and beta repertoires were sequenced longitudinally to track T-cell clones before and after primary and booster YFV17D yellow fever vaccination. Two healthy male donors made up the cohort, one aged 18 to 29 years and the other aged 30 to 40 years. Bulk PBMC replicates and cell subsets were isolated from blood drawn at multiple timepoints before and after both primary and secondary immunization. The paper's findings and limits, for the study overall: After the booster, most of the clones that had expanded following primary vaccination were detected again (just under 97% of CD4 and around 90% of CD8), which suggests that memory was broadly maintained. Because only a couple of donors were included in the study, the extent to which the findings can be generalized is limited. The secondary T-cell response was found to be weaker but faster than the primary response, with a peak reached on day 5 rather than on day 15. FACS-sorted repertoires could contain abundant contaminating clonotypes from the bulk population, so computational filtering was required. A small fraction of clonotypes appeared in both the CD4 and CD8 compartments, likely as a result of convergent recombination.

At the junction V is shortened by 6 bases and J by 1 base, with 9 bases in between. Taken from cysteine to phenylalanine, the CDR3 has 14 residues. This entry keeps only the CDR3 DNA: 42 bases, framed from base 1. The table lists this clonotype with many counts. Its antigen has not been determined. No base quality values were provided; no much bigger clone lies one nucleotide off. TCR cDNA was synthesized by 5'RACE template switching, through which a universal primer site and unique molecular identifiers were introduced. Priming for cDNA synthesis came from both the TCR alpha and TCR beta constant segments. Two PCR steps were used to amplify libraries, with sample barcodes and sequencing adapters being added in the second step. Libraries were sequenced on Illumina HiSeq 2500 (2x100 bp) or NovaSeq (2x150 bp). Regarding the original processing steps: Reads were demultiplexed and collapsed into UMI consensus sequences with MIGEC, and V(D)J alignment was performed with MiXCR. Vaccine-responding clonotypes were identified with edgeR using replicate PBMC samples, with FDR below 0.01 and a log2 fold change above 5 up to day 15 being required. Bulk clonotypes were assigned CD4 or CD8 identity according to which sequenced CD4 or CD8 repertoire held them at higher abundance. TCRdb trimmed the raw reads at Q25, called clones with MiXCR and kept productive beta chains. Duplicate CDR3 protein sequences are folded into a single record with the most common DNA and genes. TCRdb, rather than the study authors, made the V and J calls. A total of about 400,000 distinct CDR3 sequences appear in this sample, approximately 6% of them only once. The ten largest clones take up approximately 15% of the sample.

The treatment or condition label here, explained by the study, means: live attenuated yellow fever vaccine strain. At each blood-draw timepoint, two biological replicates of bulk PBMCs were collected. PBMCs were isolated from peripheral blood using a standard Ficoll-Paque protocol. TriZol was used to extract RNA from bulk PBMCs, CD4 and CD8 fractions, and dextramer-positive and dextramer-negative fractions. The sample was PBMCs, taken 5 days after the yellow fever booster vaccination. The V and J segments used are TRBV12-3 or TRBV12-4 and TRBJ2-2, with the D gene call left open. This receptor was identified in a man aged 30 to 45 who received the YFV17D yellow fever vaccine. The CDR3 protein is CASRRVLNTGELFF. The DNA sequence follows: TGTGCCAGCAGACGGGTCCTGAACACCGGGGAGCTGTTTTTT.